These 27 T cell receptor beta chains share one sample of origin, sequenced in a study of blood T cell repertoires in COVID-19. The method was immunoSEQ multiplex PCR; TCRdb's version includes in-frame clones alone and lacks a portion of them. The table records 200,000 to 250,000 clones, under 85% of them present only once. Sequences were obtained from PBMCs or T cells enriched from blood (not recorded which). Source of these receptors: a man aged 55-75 years who had recovered from COVID-19.

The rearrangement uses TRBV19 and TRBJ1-2; D ambiguous. Per the germline V gene, CDR1 is LNHDA and CDR2 is SQIVND (reference sequence). V lost 3 bases to trimming and J lost 0 bases, with 8 bases between them. The CDR3 is 14 residues long. Written as DNA, the CDR3 is TGTGCCAGTAGTATGGTCAGATCTAACTATGGCTACACCTTC. It codes for CASSMVRSNYGYTF. Based on the CDR3 plus reference TRBV19 and TRBJ1-2, the full variable domain is DGGITQSPKYLFRKEGQNVTLSCEQNLNHDAMYWYRQDPGQGLRLIYYSQIVNDFQKGDIAEGYSVSREKKESFPLTVTSAQKNPTAFYLCASSMVRSNYGYTFGSGTRLTVV.

V usage is TRBV6-5 and J usage is TRBJ1-4; D not resolved. The CDR3 has 16 residues. Per the germline V gene, CDR1 is MNHEY and CDR2 is SVGAGI. Trimming pared 0 bases from V and 9 bases from J, leaving 17 bases between. CDR3 residues: CASSYSTGSAVQKLFF. CDR3 sequence (DNA): TGTGCCAGCAGTTACTCGACCGGCAGTGCGGTCCAAAAACTGTTTTTT.

This clone was recorded once. The chain links TRBV12-5 to TRBJ1-1; 8 bases agree with TRBD1. Losses at the gene ends were 4 bases for V and 4 bases for J; bases not matched to a gene: 14. Per the germline V gene, CDR1 is LGHNT and CDR2 is FRNRAP. The CDR3 has 17 residues. This CDR3 reads CASGSHLPGGRGTEAFF. CDR3 nucleotide sequence: TGTGCTAGTGGTTCCCACCTTCCAGGGGGCCGGGGCACTGAAGCTTTCTTT. Drawing the rest from reference TRBV12-5 and TRBJ1-1, the complete variable domain is DARVTQTPRHKVTEMGQEVTMRCQPILGHNTVFWYRQTMMQGLELLAYFRNRAPLDDSGMPKDRFSAEMPDATLATLKIQPSEPRDSAVYFCASGSHLPGGRGTEAFFGQGTRLTVV.

This chain connects TRBV18 to TRBJ2-5; a possible D gene is TRBD2 (5 bases). CDR1 and CDR2 (germline): KGHSH, LQKENI. Trimming removed 5 bases from V and 4 bases from J, with 20 bases in between. The CDR3 runs to 16 residues. Written as DNA, the CDR3 is TGTGCCAGCTCAGGCAATAGGGTGGACTTCGGAGAGACCCAGTACTTC. Encoded protein: CASSGNRVDFGETQYF.

V usage is TRBV11-1 and J usage is TRBJ1-2; the D gene is possibly TRBD1 (6 bases). Germline CDR1 SGHAT, CDR2 FQDESV (reference sequence). The ends were cut back, 5 bases at V and 12 bases at J, with 13 bases in the middle. The CDR3 sequence is 11 residues long. The CDR3 sequence: CASSQDSLNTF. The CDR3 DNA follows: TGTGCCAGCAGCCAGGACAGTCTTAACACCTTC.

This clone was detected a few times. The V call is TRBV4-3, the J call TRBJ1-2; TRBD1 might be the D (6 bases). V lost 3 bases and J 5 bases, leaving 25 bases between the germline ends. The germline gives CDR1 LGHNA, CDR2 YSLEER. The CDR3 sequence is 18 residues long. DNA of the CDR3: TGCGCCAGCAGCCACCCCCCGCTGCAGGGGCACCCAAGATATGGCTACACCTTC. Residues: CASSHPPLQGHPRYGYTF.

This chain links TRBV7-9 with TRBJ2-7; D might be TRBD1 (6 bases). Trimming took off 3 bases at V and 3 bases at J, with 9 bases between the two ends. The CDR3 is made up of 13 amino acids. Germline CDR1 SEHNR, CDR2 FQNEAQ (reference sequence). In DNA, the CDR3 is TGTGCCAGCAGCTTGGACAGCCTCTACGAGCAGTACTTC. Translating gives CASSLDSLYEQYF.

This sequence joins TRBV5-8 and TRBJ2-7, with D perhaps matching TRBD1 (6 bases). Trimming shortened V by 4 bases and J by 3 bases, and 20 bases separated the two germline ends. Germline V lookup: CDR1 SGHTS, CDR2 YDEGEE. CDR3 size: 16 residues. The CDR3 DNA sequence: TGTGCCAGCAGCCTCCCTGGGGGCAGGATCCTCTACGAGCAGTACTTC. Amino acid sequence: CASSLPGGRILYEQYF.

This chain connects TRBV7-9 to TRBJ1-2; D gene uncertain. The CDR3 spans 13 residues. The V gene's germline CDR1 is SEHNR and CDR2 FQNEAQ (reference sequence). Trimming shortened V by 2 bases and J by 2 bases, and 6 bases separated the two germline ends. The CDR3 here is CASSLNQNYGYTF. The CDR3 bases are TGTGCCAGCAGCTTAAATCAGAACTATGGCTACACCTTC.

This sequence joins TRBV25-1 and TRBJ1-2, with D perhaps TRBD1 (6 bases). V was cut by 3 bases and J by 6 bases, with 8 bases left in between. CDR1 MGHDK and CDR2 SYGVNS come from the germline V gene. The CDR3 totals 12 residues. The CDR3 spells CASSDGGHGYTF. CDR3 coding DNA: TGTGCCAGCAGTGACGGGGGGCATGGCTACACCTTC.

This rearrangement joins TRBV11-3 to TRBJ1-4; 7 positions match TRBD1. Trimming cost V 5 bases and J 10 bases; bases outside gene matches: 7. CDR1 and CDR2 (germline): SGHNT, YENEEA. The CDR3 runs 13 residues. The chain's CDR3 is CASSPWQGGKLFF. The CDR3 DNA reads as TGTGCCAGCAGCCCCTGGCAGGGGGGAAAACTGTTTTTT. Full variable domain (remainder filled in from reference TRBV11-3 and TRBJ1-4): EAGVVQSPRYKIIEKKQPVAFWCNPISGHNTLYWYLQNLGQGPELLIRYENEEAVDDSQLPKDRFSAERLKGVDSTLKIQPAELGDSAVYLCASSPWQGGKLFFGSGTQLSVL.

V is TRBV19 and J is TRBJ2-7, with D perhaps TRBD2 (6 bases). Germline CDR1 reads LNHDA; CDR2 reads SQIVND (reference sequence). This CDR3 has 14 residues. V lost 5 bases to trimming and J lost 3 bases, with 14 bases between them. The CDR3 DNA sequence: TGTGCCAGTAGTCCGGACTACATAAACTACGAGCAGTACTTC. Residues: CASSPDYINYEQYF.

The chain links TRBV6-5 to TRBJ2-7; TRBD1 matches 9 bases. The CDR3 contains 15 residues. V dropped 2 bases and J dropped 3; count of bases not matched to a gene: 5. Germline V lookup: CDR1 MNHEY, CDR2 SVGAGI. This CDR3 is CASSYGGQGFYEQYF. CDR3 DNA: TGTGCCAGCAGTTACGGGGGACAGGGATTCTACGAGCAGTACTTC.

This rearrangement joins TRBV3-1 (or the pseudogene TRBV3-2) to TRBJ1-1, with TRBD1 identical over 8 bases. In germline, CDR1 is LGHDT, CDR2 YNNKEL (reference sequence). Trimming removed 5 bases from V and 1 base from J; junction bases left unmatched: 6. This CDR3 is 15 amino acids long. CDR3 region: CASSDRTGQNTEAFF. In DNA, the CDR3 is TGTGCCAGCAGCGACCGGACAGGGCAGAACACTGAAGCTTTCTTT.

V gene TRBV6-5 combines with J gene TRBJ1-1; 11 bases fit TRBD1. Germline values: CDR1 MNHEY, CDR2 SVGAGI. V gave up 6 bases and J gave up 5 bases; unmatched junction bases: 5. The CDR3 is made up of 14 amino acids. CDR3 bases: TGTGCCAGCAGCTGGGACAGGGGGTGGACTGAAGCTTTCTTT. Protein: CASSWDRGWTEAFF.

The chain carries TRBV5-1 and TRBJ1-6; TRBD1 matches 8 bases. This CDR3 has 14 residues. V was clipped by 4 bases and J by 7 bases; unmatched bases: 4. CDR1 and CDR2 from the germline V gene are SGHRS and YFSETQ. This chain's CDR3 is CASSPDRENSPLHF. The CDR3 bases are TGCGCCAGCAGCCCGGACAGGGAGAATTCACCCCTCCACTTT.

The rearrangement joins TRBV11-3 to TRBJ2-3; 7 positions match TRBD2. This CDR3 comprises 15 residues. V lost 3 bases and J lost 2; bases outside the gene matches: 5. The V gene's germline CDR1 is SGHNT and CDR2 YENEEA. The CDR3 is CASSFPAGVTDTQYF. CDR3 DNA sequence: TGTGCCAGCAGCTTTCCGGCGGGGGTCACAGATACGCAGTATTTT.

This clone turned up a few times. The chain combines TRBV6-5 with TRBJ1-6; 9 bases map to TRBD1. Germline loops: CDR1 MNHEY, CDR2 SVGAGI. Trimming cost V 6 bases and J 10 bases; bases outside gene matches: 7. The CDR3 contains 14 residues. Written as DNA, the CDR3 is TGTGCCAGCAGAACGGGACAGGGTGACTCACCCCTCCACTTT. Translated, it gives CASRTGQGDSPLHF.

This clone was seen just once. The chain employs TRBV20-1 and TRBJ2-5, with D possibly being TRBD2 (6 bases). V gave up 5 bases and J gave up 5 bases, with 6 bases separating them. The germline CDR1 and CDR2 sequences are DFQATT and SNEGSKA (reference sequence). The CDR3 is 10 residues long. The CDR3 region has the DNA TGCAGTGCTGGGAGGGAGACCCAGTACTTC. It is translated as CSAGRETQYF.

The rearrangement joins TRBV11-3 to TRBJ1-3, with D possibly being TRBD1 (6 bases). V was shortened by 5 bases and J by 0 bases, with 14 bases between the two germline ends. CDR1 and CDR2 (germline): SGHNT, YENEEA. This CDR3 is 16 amino acids long. CDR3 amino acids: CASSPKTGSSGNTIYF. CDR3 bases: TGTGCCAGCAGCCCCAAAACAGGGAGCTCTGGAAACACCATATATTTT.

J is TRBJ2-7 and V is TRBV7-9; 8 bases are a match to TRBD2. J gave up 1 base and V 5 bases, and 13 bases lay outside the gene matches. The CDR3 has 17 residues. The germline CDR1 and CDR2 sequences are SEHNR and FQNEAQ (reference sequence). The CDR3 DNA sequence: TGTGCCAGCAGCCTCGGGGGGGCAGGTTCCTCATCCTACGAGCAGTACTTC. It codes for CASSLGGAGSSSYEQYF.

The genes are TRBV4-2 and TRBJ2-5, with TRBD1 identical over 9 bases. The CDR3 loop spans 15 amino acids. The V and J ends lost 3 bases and 7 bases, in that order; junction bases with no gene match: 9. CDR1 and CDR2 from the germline V gene are LGHNA and YNFKEQ. The CDR3 DNA follows: TGTGCCAGCAGCCAGGCCGGGACAGGGTATGGGACCCAGTACTTC. The encoded protein is CASSQAGTGYGTQYF.

This chain links TRBV27 with TRBJ1-6; a weak D match, TRBD1 (5 bases). Germline CDR1 and CDR2: MNHEY and SMNVEV (reference sequence). V was cut by 6 bases and J by 10 bases, with 22 bases left in between. The CDR3 has 16 amino acids. The CDR3 DNA follows: TGTGCCAGCAGGACCGGGGGAGCCCTGCCAGGCTCACCCCTCCACTTT. This codes for CASRTGGALPGSPLHF.

The J gene is TRBJ1-1, the V gene TRBV29-1, with D unclear. Trimming took 4 bases from V and 1 from J, leaving 7 bases between them. Looked up from germline, CDR1 is SQVTM and CDR2 is ANQGSEA. The CDR3 is made up of 12 amino acids. In DNA, the CDR3 is TGCAGCGTTGCGGGATCGAACACTGAAGCTTTCTTT. This translates into CSVAGSNTEAFF.

Remarks on this clone: This CDR3 is also generated by other DNA sequences in the sample. This rearrangement joins TRBV18 to TRBJ1-3, with TRBD1 identical over 11 bases. The CDR3 runs to 16 residues. Per germline, CDR1 KGHSH and CDR2 LQKENI. The J segment lost 4 bases and the V segment lost 5 bases, leaving 7 bases of the junction unmatched. CDR3 protein: CASSSGQGASGNTIYF. The CDR3 nucleotides are TGTGCCAGCTCATCAGGACAGGGGGCGTCCGGAAACACCATATATTTT.

DNA of the CDR3: TGTGCCAGCCTGGCGGGGGCCCTATACAATGAGCAGTTCTTC. It yields the protein CASLAGALYNEQFF. The chain joins TRBV7-8 to TRBJ2-1; D possibly corresponds to TRBD2 (7 bases). CDR1 and CDR2 (germline): SGHVS, FQNEAQ. V lost 8 bases and J lost 4, with 15 bases in between. The CDR3 has 14 amino acids.

About this clone itself: The same CDR3 also results from other DNA sequences found in this sample. The genes are TRBV6-5 and TRBJ1-6, with TRBD1 matching over 7 bases. J gave up 6 bases and V 6 bases, and 5 bases lay outside the gene matches. Germline V gene data show CDR1 as MNHEY and CDR2 as SVGAGI. CDR3 length: 14 residues. The CDR3 region has the DNA TGTGCCAGCAGCCTCGGGACAGCTAATTCACCCCTCCACTTT. Amino acid sequence: CASSLGTANSPLHF.